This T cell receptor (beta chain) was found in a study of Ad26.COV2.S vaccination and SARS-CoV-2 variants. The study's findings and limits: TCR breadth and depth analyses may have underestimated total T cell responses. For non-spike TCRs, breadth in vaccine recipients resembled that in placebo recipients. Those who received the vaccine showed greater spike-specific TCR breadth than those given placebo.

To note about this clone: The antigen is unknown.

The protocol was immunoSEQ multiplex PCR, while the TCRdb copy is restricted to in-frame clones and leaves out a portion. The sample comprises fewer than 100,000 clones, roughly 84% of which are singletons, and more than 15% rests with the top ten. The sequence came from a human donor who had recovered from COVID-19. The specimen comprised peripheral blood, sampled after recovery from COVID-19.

Written as DNA, the CDR3 is TGTGCCAGCAGAGGCAATGAGCAGTTCTTC. Residues: CASRGNEQFF. The chain recombines TRBV2 with TRBJ2-1; D is uncertain. V gave up 6 bases and J gave up 6 bases, with 3 bases separating them. The CDR3 spans 10 residues. Germline CDR1 reads SNHLY; CDR2 reads FYNNEI.